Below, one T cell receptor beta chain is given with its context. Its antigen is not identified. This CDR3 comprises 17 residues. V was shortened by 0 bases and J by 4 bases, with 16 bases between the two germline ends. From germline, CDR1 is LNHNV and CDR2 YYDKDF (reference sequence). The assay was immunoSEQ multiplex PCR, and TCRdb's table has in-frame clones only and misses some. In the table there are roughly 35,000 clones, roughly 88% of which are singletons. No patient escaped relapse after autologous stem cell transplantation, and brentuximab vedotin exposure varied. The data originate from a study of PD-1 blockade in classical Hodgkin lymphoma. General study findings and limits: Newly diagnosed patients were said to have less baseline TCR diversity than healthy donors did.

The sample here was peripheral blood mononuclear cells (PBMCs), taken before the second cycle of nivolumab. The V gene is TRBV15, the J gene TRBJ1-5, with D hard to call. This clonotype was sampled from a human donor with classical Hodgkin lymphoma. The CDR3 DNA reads TGTGCCACCAGCAGAGATGGCCAGATTAGAGTGAATCAGCCCCAGCATTTT. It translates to CATSRDGQIRVNQPQHF.